This is a list of T cell receptor beta chains from one sample in a study of identifying expanded T cells in peripheral blood. The data were produced by immunoSEQ multiplex PCR, yet TCRdb's version contains in-frame clones alone and is incomplete. The sample shows about 97,000 clones, approximately 90% of them seen only once. Sequencing was carried out using blood. The receptors originated from a person aged 18 to 70 in good health. Each CDR3 is given with its conserved first and last residue. The D gene is left open where the match is weak. Where a row states a size, it is once, few, many or the class of an expanded clone; other rows omit it.

cdr3_nt	cdr3_aa	v_call	d_call	clone_size	j_call
TGTGCCAGCAGCAGGGGACAGGGCACAGATACGCAGTATTTT	CASSRGQGTDTQYF	TRBV5-4	TRBD1	-	TRBJ2-3
TGTGCCAGCAGCTTAGTACGGTGGGGCGAGCAGTTCTTC	CASSLVRWGEQFF	TRBV7-2	-	-	TRBJ2-1
TGTGCCAGCAGCCAAGATTTCGGTGGCGCCGACACAGATACGCAGTATTTT	CASSQDFGGADTDTQYF	TRBV4-2	-	-	TRBJ2-3
TGTGCCAGCAGTTTACGGGGAAACTATGGCTACACCTTC	CASSLRGNYGYTF	TRBV6-6	-	-	TRBJ1-2
TGTGCCAGCAGTTACCAACCCCAGGGGCGAACCGGGGAGCTGTTTTTT	CASSYQPQGRTGELFF	TRBV6-5	-	few	TRBJ2-2
TGTGTCAGCAGGAGCTCTGGAAACACCATATATTTT	CVSRSSGNTIYF	TRBV6-6	-	-	TRBJ1-3
TGTGCCAGCAGTTCCCTGGACCGAATGAACACTGAAGCTTTCTTT	CASSSLDRMNTEAFF	TRBV6-5	-	-	TRBJ1-1
TGTGCCAGTAGTTTTCAGGATCAGCCCCAGCATTTT	CASSFQDQPQHF	TRBV19	-	-	TRBJ1-5
TGTGCCAGCAGCTTAGGAGACCGTCGGTCGGTGCAGTACTTC	CASSLGDRRSVQYF	TRBV7-3	-	-	TRBJ2-7
TGTGCCAGTAGGAGTCAGACGAACACCGGGGAGCTGTTTTTT	CASRSQTNTGELFF	TRBV19	-	-	TRBJ2-2
TGTGCCAGCAGCTCCGGACAGAGGGCCTCCTACAATGAGCAGTTCTTC	CASSSGQRASYNEQFF	TRBV5-8	-	-	TRBJ2-1
TGTGCCAGCAGTATAGGGGATTCAGGCTATGGCTACACCTTC	CASSIGDSGYGYTF	TRBV28	-	-	TRBJ1-2
TGTGCCAGCAGCTCCGGACAGTTTGAGACCGGGGAGCTGTTTTTT	CASSSGQFETGELFF	TRBV7-2	-	-	TRBJ2-2
TGTGCCAGCTCACCCTCCGGGACAGCTAGCAATCAGCCCCAGCATTTT	CASSPSGTASNQPQHF	TRBV18	TRBD1	-	TRBJ1-5
TGTGCCATACGGGGGGGCACAGATACGCAGTATTTT	CAIRGGTDTQYF	TRBV10-3	TRBD2	-	TRBJ2-3
TGTGCCAGCAGTTATCAACGGACAGGCAGCTACTACGAGCAGTACTTC	CASSYQRTGSYYEQYF	TRBV28	TRBD1	-	TRBJ2-7
TGTGCCAGCAGCTTGGGACCCGAAGACATTCAGTACTTC	CASSLGPEDIQYF	TRBV7-2	-	-	TRBJ2-4
TGCGCCAGCAGTCAATGGTCTTCGAATGGGGAGTTGGTGACTGAAGCTTTCTTT	CASSQWSSNGELVTEAFF	TRBV23-1	-	-	TRBJ1-1
TGTGCCAGCAGCTCTTCCTACGAGCAGTACTTC	CASSSSYEQYF	TRBV13	-	-	TRBJ2-7
TGTGCCAGCAGCGTAGGGGACAGGGGGTATGAAAAACTGTTTTTT	CASSVGDRGYEKLFF	TRBV9	TRBD1	-	TRBJ1-4
TGTGCCAGCAGCTTCGGACAGGGGGCGGTCTATGGCTACACCTTC	CASSFGQGAVYGYTF	TRBV7-9	TRBD1	-	TRBJ1-2
TGTGCCAGCAGTTTAATTCGGGATCAGCCCCAGCATTTT	CASSLIRDQPQHF	TRBV28	-	few	TRBJ1-5
TGTGCCAGCAGCTTGGACCGCCGCGTGAACACTGAAGCTTTCTTT	CASSLDRRVNTEAFF	TRBV5-4	-	-	TRBJ1-1
TGCGCCAGCAGTCCGGACAGGAACGAGCAGTACTTC	CASSPDRNEQYF	TRBV5-1	TRBD1	-	TRBJ2-7